These 31 T cell receptor beta chains originate from one sample sequenced in a study of a mutant IDH1 vaccine in newly diagnosed glioma (dated by TCRdb to the early 2020s). Receptors were amplified or captured by the immunoSEQ multiplex PCR assay. TCRdb holds this immuneACCESS table with in-frame rearrangements only. Some clones are missing; in checked studies, unresolved V genes explain under half, and the rest has no known cause. The sample records 35,000 to 50,000 clones, over 80% of which are singletons. About 2.3% of the sample is in the top ten clones. What this sample's time point label stands for: week 35, safety follow-up. Each vaccine dose was 300 ug of a 20-mer mutant IDH1 peptide in Montanide, given subcutaneously with topical imiquimod. These receptors are not linked to any known antigen. The material was PBMCs, obtained from a glioma patient whose treatment included an IDH1 peptide vaccine. These receptors originate from a man over 45 with glioma.

J is TRBJ1-1 and V is TRBV5-4, with a tentative D call TRBD1 (6 bases). The CDR3 consists of 14 residues. Germline CDR1 SGHNT, CDR2 YYREEE (reference sequence). The V gene lost 5 bases and the J gene lost 2 bases, with 13 bases spanning the gap. CDR3 loop: CASRRGGYNTEAFF. Written as DNA, the CDR3 is TGTGCCAGCAGGAGGGGGGGCTACAACACTGAAGCTTTCTTT.

This clone occurred once. V and J are TRBV10-2 and TRBJ1-2; D may be TRBD1 (6 bases). Trimming stripped 6 bases from V and 4 bases from J, with 15 bases between. CDR3 length: 14 amino acids. Germline loops: CDR1 WSHSY, CDR2 SAAADI. The CDR3 sequence: CASSGTQDAYGYTF. CDR3 DNA sequence: TGCGCCAGCAGCGGGACACAAGATGCCTATGGCTACACCTTC.

The chain joins TRBV6-1 to TRBJ2-1; D gene unclear. The germline V gene encodes CDR1 MNHNS and CDR2 SASEGT. The CDR3 extends over 15 amino acids. The ends were cut back, 1 base at V and 2 bases at J, with 9 bases in the middle. CDR3 nucleotide sequence: TGTGCCAGCAGTGAAGGGGCTCGGGCCTACAATGAGCAGTTCTTC. It yields the protein CASSEGARAYNEQFF.

The chain has TRBV6-5 and TRBJ1-2; tentative D call: TRBD1 (5 bases). Germline-derived CDR1 and CDR2 are MNHEY and SVGAGI. The CDR3 sequence is 13 residues long. V was pared by 8 bases and J by 4 bases, with 14 bases between. The CDR3 region is CASGGGSGYGYTF. In DNA, the CDR3 is TGTGCCAGCGGGGGGGGTTCTGGCTATGGCTACACCTTC.

V and J are TRBV27 and TRBJ2-7; D possibly matches TRBD1 or TRBD2 (5 bases each). Trimming stripped 6 bases from V and 7 bases from J, with 10 bases between. CDR1 is MNHEY, CDR2 SMNVEV, per germline (reference sequence). There are 11 residues in the CDR3. The CDR3 reads CASSRWGEQYF. CDR3 nucleotide sequence: TGTGCCAGCAGCCGCTGGGGGGAGCAGTACTTC.

The V and J genes are TRBV5-4 and TRBJ2-7; no reliable D call. Germline V CDR1 and CDR2: SGHNT, YYREEE (reference sequence). V was pared by 0 bases and J by 6 bases, with 19 bases between. This CDR3 is 16 amino acids long. CDR3 sequence: CASSLARYGPQREQYF. DNA for the CDR3: TGTGCCAGCAGCTTGGCCAGGTATGGGCCCCAGCGCGAGCAGTACTTC.

The chain joins TRBV27 to TRBJ2-1; TRBD1 agrees at 9 bases. The CDR3 has 16 residues. The V gene's germline CDR1 is MNHEY and CDR2 SMNVEV (reference sequence). V dropped 0 bases and J dropped 7; count of bases not matched to a gene: 7. The CDR3 here is CASSLSVTGGFNEQFF. The CDR3 DNA sequence: TGTGCCAGCAGTTTATCCGTGACAGGGGGTTTTAATGAGCAGTTCTTC.

The chain recombines TRBV21-1 with TRBJ2-3; the D call of TRBD2 is as the table states it, not checked on the DNA. TRBV21-1 is reported as a pseudogene. CDR3 size: 14 residues. CDR3 nucleotides: TGTGCCAGCAGCAAAGACGCGAGCACAGATACGCAGTATTTT. Encoded protein: CASSKDASTDTQYF.

This chain uses TRBV4-3 with TRBJ2-5; D possibly matches TRBD1 or TRBD2 (5 bases each). This CDR3 has 13 amino acids. Per the germline V gene, CDR1 is LGHNA and CDR2 is YSLEER. V lost 0 bases and J 8 bases, leaving 10 bases between the germline ends. Here the CDR3 reads CASSQEGEATQYF. The CDR3 DNA reads as TGCGCCAGCAGCCAAGAGGGGGAAGCTACCCAGTACTTC.

The chain carries TRBV7-9 and TRBJ1-5; a possible D gene is TRBD1 (6 bases). The CDR3 extends over 16 amino acids. V was cut by 8 bases and J by 3 bases, with 20 bases left in between. Germline assignment: CDR1 SEHNR and CDR2 FQNEAQ (reference sequence). The CDR3 reads CASRLGGHVVNQPQHF. CDR3 bases: TGTGCCAGCCGCCTCGGGGGGCATGTGGTCAATCAGCCCCAGCATTTT.

The CDR3 DNA is TGTGCCAGCAGCGGTGAAAAACTGTTTTTT. Translation: CASSGEKLFF. This chain links TRBV7-2 with TRBJ1-4; D is ambiguous. The germline CDR1 and CDR2 sequences are SGHTA and FQGNSA. Trimming took 5 bases from V and 7 from J, leaving 2 bases between them. This CDR3 is 10 amino acids long. Looking up the rest from reference TRBV7-2 and TRBJ1-4 gives the full variable domain: GAGVSQSPSNKVTEKGKDVELRCDPISGHTALYWYRQSLGQGLEFLIYFQGNSAPDKSGLPSDRFSAERTGGSVSTLTIQRTQQEDSAVYLCASSGEKLFFGSGTQLSVL.

This clone occurred once. The chain carries TRBV19 and TRBJ2-3, with D maybe TRBD2 (5 bases). Trimming stripped 5 bases from V and 7 bases from J, with 10 bases between. Germline CDR1 reads LNHDA; CDR2 reads SQIVND (reference sequence). The CDR3 sequence is 12 residues long. The CDR3 DNA sequence: TGTGCCAGTAGTGTGACCGGGAATACGCAGTATTTT. Translated, it gives CASSVTGNTQYF. Complete variable domain (other parts from reference TRBV19 and TRBJ2-3): DGGITQSPKYLFRKEGQNVTLSCEQNLNHDAMYWYRQDPGQGLRLIYYSQIVNDFQKGDIAEGYSVSREKKESFPLTVTSAQKNPTAFYLCASSVTGNTQYFGPGTRLTVL.

This chain uses TRBV4-3 with TRBJ2-1, with D unclear. Germline V gene data show CDR1 as LGHNA and CDR2 as YSLEER. Trimming took 2 bases from V and 7 from J, leaving 15 bases between them. There are 15 residues in the CDR3. CDR3 sequence (DNA): TGCGCCAGCAGCCAATCTCGAGGCTCTGGGAATGAGCAGTTCTTC. Protein product: CASSQSRGSGNEQFF.

This clone has only a few counts. The rearrangement joins TRBV30 to TRBJ2-7, with unresolved D. Trimming took 5 bases from V and 2 from J, leaving 7 bases between them. Germline CDR1 reads GTSNPN; CDR2 reads SVGIG (reference sequence). The CDR3 spans 11 residues. The CDR3 reads CAWEAPYEQYF. DNA for the CDR3: TGTGCCTGGGAAGCGCCCTACGAGCAGTACTTC. Looking up the rest from reference TRBV30 and TRBJ2-7 gives the full variable domain: SQTIHQWPATLVQPVGSPLSLECTVEGTSNPNLYWYRQAAGRGLQLLFYSVGIGQISSEVPQNLSASRPQDRQFILSSKKLLLSDSGFYLCAWEAPYEQYFGPGTRLTVT.

This clone showed up just once. The rearrangement links TRBV5-1 to TRBJ1-3, with D hard to call. V was trimmed by 0 bases and J by 4 bases, leaving 14 bases between them. Looked up from germline, CDR1 is SGHRS and CDR2 is YFSETQ. This CDR3 contains 16 residues. The CDR3, as DNA: TGCGCCAGCAGCTTGGAAGCCGGGCAGCGGGGAAACACCATATATTTT. Residues: CASSLEAGQRGNTIYF.

CDR3 region: CSAAEGEQFF. The CDR3 coding sequence is TGCAGCGCCGCCGAGGGTGAGCAGTTCTTC. The chain has TRBV29-1 and TRBJ2-1; the D gene is possibly TRBD2 (5 bases). The V and J ends lost 7 bases and 9 bases respectively, with 10 bases between them. The germline V gene encodes CDR1 SQVTM and CDR2 ANQGSEA. This CDR3 has 10 amino acids.

The rearrangement links TRBV5-8 to TRBJ2-7, with 10 positions matching TRBD2. The CDR3 totals 15 residues. Germline V gives CDR1 SGHTS, CDR2 YDEGEE. J was trimmed by 3 bases and V by 4 bases; bases with no gene match: 7. CDR3 nucleotide sequence: TGTGCCAGCAGCCCCGGGGCTAGCGGGAGCTACGAGCAGTACTTC. This translates into CASSPGASGSYEQYF.

This clone was recorded a few times. The rearrangement joins TRBV2 to TRBJ2-3; D gene unclear. Per germline, CDR1 SNHLY and CDR2 FYNNEI. This CDR3 has 15 residues. V gave up 8 bases and J gave up 1 base, with 16 bases separating them. CDR3 nucleotides: TGTGCCAGCGCGCGAAGCACGATGCGCACAGATACGCAGTATTTT. It codes for CASARSTMRTDTQYF.

V gene TRBV9 combines with J gene TRBJ1-2; D call uncertain. The CDR3 has 11 residues. Trimming pared 3 bases from V and 8 bases from J, leaving 8 bases between. In germline, CDR1 is SGDLS, CDR2 YYNGEE. The CDR3 bases are TGTGCCAGCAGCGGCCCCTGGGGCTACACCTTC. As protein: CASSGPWGYTF. The whole variable domain, remainder taken from reference TRBV9 and TRBJ1-2, is DSGVTQTPKHLITATGQRVTLRCSPRSGDLSVYWYQQSLDQGLQFLIQYYNGEERAKGNILERFSAQQFPDLHSELNLSSLELGDSALYFCASSGPWGYTFGSGTRLTVV.

The sample holds one count of this clone. The V and J genes are TRBV18 and TRBJ2-7, with unresolved D. CDR3 length: 11 residues. Trimming cost V 4 bases and J 4 bases, with 5 bases left between them. Germline CDR1 and CDR2: KGHSH and LQKENI. Written as DNA, the CDR3 is TGTGCCAGCTCACTCAGATACGAGCAGTACTTC. It translates to CASSLRYEQYF.

The chain links TRBV7-2 to TRBJ1-3, with unresolved D. The germline V gene encodes CDR1 SGHTA and CDR2 FQGNSA. V was pared by 4 bases and J by 5 bases, with 6 bases between. The CDR3 is made up of 12 amino acids. CDR3 DNA: TGTGCCAGCAGCTCCCGACGAAACACCATATATTTT. Translating it yields CASSSRRNTIYF.

The chain recombines TRBV6-5 with TRBJ1-2; a weak D match, TRBD1 (6 bases). The CDR3 sequence is 16 residues long. Per the germline V gene, CDR1 is MNHEY and CDR2 is SVGAGI. Between the trimmed V and J ends, which lost 0 bases and 4 bases, there was a span of 15 bases. The chain's CDR3 is CASSYSKNPGAYGYTF. The DNA of the CDR3 is TGTGCCAGCAGTTACTCGAAGAACCCGGGGGCCTATGGCTACACCTTC.

V usage is TRBV5-1 and J usage is TRBJ1-4, with 8 bases identical to TRBD1. The germline V gene has CDR1 SGHRS and CDR2 YFSETQ. The CDR3 is 14 amino acids. After removal of 2 bases from V and 5 bases from J, the junction contained 2 bases not matched to a gene. CDR3 region: CASSFTGGNEKLFF. CDR3 coding DNA: TGCGCCAGCAGCTTTACAGGGGGAAATGAAAAACTGTTTTTT.

The CDR3 sequence: CASTLRGGSAYEQYF. CDR3 coding DNA: TGTGCCAGCACCCTTCGGGGAGGGAGTGCTTACGAGCAGTACTTC. The genes are TRBV28 and TRBJ2-7, with 7 bases matching TRBD2. Germline CDR1 MDHEN, CDR2 SYDVKM. The length of the CDR3 is 15 residues. Trimming at V came to 7 bases and at J to 4 bases, leaving 13 bases not matched to a gene.

The chain uses TRBV7-2 and TRBJ2-3; 8 positions match TRBD2. The CDR3 runs to 15 residues. Germline-derived CDR1 and CDR2 are SGHTA and FQGNSA. The trim removed 5 bases at V and 10 bases at J, leaving 14 bases unmatched. CDR3 sequence reads: CASSPNGLAPGAQYF. Written as DNA, the CDR3 is TGTGCCAGCAGCCCTAACGGACTAGCCCCCGGGGCGCAGTATTTT.

The V gene is TRBV19, the J gene TRBJ2-1; 9 bases fit TRBD1. The CDR3 consists of 16 residues. The trim removed 10 bases at V and 6 bases at J, leaving 16 bases unmatched. CDR1 and CDR2 from the germline V gene are LNHDA and SQIVND (reference sequence). CDR3 amino acids: CANSQGDRDVVNEQFF. The CDR3 coding sequence is TGTGCCAACAGCCAGGGGGACAGGGATGTCGTCAATGAGCAGTTCTTC.

The chain carries TRBV6-6 and TRBJ2-7, with 9 nucleotides matching TRBD2. The CDR3 covers 14 residues. The ends lost 7 bases at V and 4 bases at J; junction bases unmatched: 8. Germline CDR1 is MNHNY and CDR2 is SVGAGI (reference sequence). CDR3 nucleotides: TGTGCCAGCACCCCCCTGCGGGGGGGATACGAGCAGTACTTC. Its translation is CASTPLRGGYEQYF.

V gene TRBV5-8 combines with J gene TRBJ1-5; 11 nucleotides match TRBD1. V trimming: 5 bases; J trimming: 5 bases; junction bases outside the gene matches: 3. The CDR3 runs 14 residues. Germline loops: CDR1 SGHTS, CDR2 YDEGEE. The CDR3 loop is CASRGDRGYQPQHF. The DNA for the CDR3 is TGTGCCAGCAGAGGGGACAGGGGGTATCAGCCCCAGCATTTT.

The rearrangement links TRBV4-1 to TRBJ2-2, with TRBD1 matching 8 bases. Germline CDR1 and CDR2: MGHRA and YSYEKL. This CDR3 has 15 residues. V lost 0 bases, J lost 4 bases, and 1 base stayed unmatched. CDR3 sequence: CASSQDRGRTGELFF. CDR3 DNA: TGCGCCAGCAGCCAAGACAGGGGGCGCACCGGGGAGCTGTTTTTT.

The CDR3 nucleotides read TGTGCCAGCAGCCAAGATTGGGCAGGGTATGGCTACACCTTC. Translated, it gives CASSQDWAGYGYTF. The chain employs TRBV4-2 and TRBJ1-2; D may be TRBD1 (5 bases). Germline CDR1 and CDR2: LGHNA and YNFKEQ. This CDR3 has 14 amino acids. The V gene lost 0 bases and the J gene lost 5 bases, with 10 bases spanning the gap.

The chain combines TRBV7-2 with TRBJ1-3; possible D gene TRBD1, 6 bases. The CDR3 covers 15 residues. CDR1 is SGHTA, CDR2 FQGNSA, per germline. Between the trimmed V and J ends, which lost 1 base and 0 bases, there was a span of 7 bases. DNA for the CDR3: TGTGCCAGCAGCTTAGACAGGGCCTCTGGAAACACCATATATTTT. Residues: CASSLDRASGNTIYF.